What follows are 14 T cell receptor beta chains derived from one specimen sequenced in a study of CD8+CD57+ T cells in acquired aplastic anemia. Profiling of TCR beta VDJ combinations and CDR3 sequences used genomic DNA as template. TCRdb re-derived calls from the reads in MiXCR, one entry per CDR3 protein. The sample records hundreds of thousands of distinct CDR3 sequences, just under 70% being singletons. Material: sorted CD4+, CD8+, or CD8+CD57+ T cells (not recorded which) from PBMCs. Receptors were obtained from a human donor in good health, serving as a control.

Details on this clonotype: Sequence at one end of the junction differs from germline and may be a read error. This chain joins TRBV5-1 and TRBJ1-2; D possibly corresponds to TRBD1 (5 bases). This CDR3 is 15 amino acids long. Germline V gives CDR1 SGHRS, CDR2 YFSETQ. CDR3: CASSSGPRMSYGYTF. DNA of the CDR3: TGTGCCAGCAGCTCAGGGCCCCGGATGAGCTATGGCTACACCTTC.

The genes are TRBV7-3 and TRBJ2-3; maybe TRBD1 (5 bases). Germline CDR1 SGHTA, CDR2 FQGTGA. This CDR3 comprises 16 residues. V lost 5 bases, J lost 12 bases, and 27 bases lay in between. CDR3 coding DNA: TGTGCCAGCAGCATGGGGCTGGCGACTGGCACAGATATCCAGTATTTT. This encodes CASSMGLATGTDIQYF.

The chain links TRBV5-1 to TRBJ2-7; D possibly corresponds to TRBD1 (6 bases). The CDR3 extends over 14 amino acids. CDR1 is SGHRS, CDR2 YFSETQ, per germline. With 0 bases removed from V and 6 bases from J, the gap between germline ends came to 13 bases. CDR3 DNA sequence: TGCGCCAGCAGCTTGGGTTCGGGACACGTCGAGCAGTACTTC. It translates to CASSLGSGHVEQYF.

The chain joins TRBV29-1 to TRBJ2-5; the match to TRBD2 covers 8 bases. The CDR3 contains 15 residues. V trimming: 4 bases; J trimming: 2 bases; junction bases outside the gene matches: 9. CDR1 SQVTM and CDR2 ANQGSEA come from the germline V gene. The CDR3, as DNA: TGCAGCGTTGCTCGCCTAGCGGGTTCACAAGAGACCCAGTACTTC. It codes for CSVARLAGSQETQYF.

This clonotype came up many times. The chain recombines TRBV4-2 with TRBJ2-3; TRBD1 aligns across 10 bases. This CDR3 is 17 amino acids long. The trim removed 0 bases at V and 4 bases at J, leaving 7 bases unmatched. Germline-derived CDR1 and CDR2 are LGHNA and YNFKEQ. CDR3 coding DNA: TGTGCCAGCAGCCAAGATGGTGGGACAGGGGTGGCAGATACGCAGTATTTT. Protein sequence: CASSQDGGTGVADTQYF.

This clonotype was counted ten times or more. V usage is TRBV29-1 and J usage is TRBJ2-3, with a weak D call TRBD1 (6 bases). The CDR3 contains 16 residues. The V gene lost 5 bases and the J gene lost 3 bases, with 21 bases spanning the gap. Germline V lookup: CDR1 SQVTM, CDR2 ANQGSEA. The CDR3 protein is CSVLPSDRQGTDTQYF. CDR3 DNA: TGCAGCGTTCTCCCCTCGGACAGACAAGGGACAGATACGCAGTATTTT.

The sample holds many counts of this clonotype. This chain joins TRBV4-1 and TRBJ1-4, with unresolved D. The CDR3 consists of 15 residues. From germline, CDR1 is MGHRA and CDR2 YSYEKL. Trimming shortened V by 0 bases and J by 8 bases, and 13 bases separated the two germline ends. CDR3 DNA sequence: TGCGCCAGCAGCCAAGATCAGGCCCTAAGGGAAAAACTGTTTTTT. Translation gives CASSQDQALREKLFF.

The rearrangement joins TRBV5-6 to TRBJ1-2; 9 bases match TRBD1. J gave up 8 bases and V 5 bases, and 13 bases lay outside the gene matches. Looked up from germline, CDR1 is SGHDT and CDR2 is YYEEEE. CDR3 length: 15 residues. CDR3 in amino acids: CASSRPGQGAGGYTF. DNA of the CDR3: TGTGCCAGCAGTCGACCGGGACAGGGAGCGGGAGGCTACACCTTC.

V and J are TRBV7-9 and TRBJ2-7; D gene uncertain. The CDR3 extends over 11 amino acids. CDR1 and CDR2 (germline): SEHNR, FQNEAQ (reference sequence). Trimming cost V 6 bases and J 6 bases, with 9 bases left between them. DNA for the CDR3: TGTGCCAGCAGTCATCTTTGCGAGCAGTACTTC. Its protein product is CASSHLCEQYF.

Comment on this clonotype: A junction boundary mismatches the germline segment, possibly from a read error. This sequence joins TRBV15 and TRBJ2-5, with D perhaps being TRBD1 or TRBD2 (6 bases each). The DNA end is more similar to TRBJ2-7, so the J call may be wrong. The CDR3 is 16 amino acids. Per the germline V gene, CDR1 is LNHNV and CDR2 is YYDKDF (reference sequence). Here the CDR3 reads CATSRAGRGYSDEQYF. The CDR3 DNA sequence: TGTGCCACCAGCCGAGCGGGCAGGGGATACTCCGACGAGCAGTACTTC.

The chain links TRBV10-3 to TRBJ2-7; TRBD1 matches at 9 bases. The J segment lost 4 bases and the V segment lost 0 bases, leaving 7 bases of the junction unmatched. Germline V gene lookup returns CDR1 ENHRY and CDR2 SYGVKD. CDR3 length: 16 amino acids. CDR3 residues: CAISESRQGVGYEQYF. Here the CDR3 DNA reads TGTGCCATCAGTGAGTCGAGACAGGGGGTGGGGTACGAGCAGTACTTC.

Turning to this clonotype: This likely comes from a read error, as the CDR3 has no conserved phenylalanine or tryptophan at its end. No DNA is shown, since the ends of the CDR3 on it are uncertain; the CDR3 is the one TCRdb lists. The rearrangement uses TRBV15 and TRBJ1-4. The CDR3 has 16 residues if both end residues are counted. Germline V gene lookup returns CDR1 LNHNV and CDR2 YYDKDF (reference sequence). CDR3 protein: CATARSATGGKLFFGI.

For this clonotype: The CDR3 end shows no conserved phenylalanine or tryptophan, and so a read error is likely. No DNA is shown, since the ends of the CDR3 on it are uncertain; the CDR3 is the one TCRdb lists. The chain's CDR3 is CASSDNRCDTSTSL. The rearrangement joins TRBV9 to TRBJ1-2. Termini included, the CDR3 measures 14 amino acids. In germline, CDR1 is SGDLS, CDR2 YYNGEE.

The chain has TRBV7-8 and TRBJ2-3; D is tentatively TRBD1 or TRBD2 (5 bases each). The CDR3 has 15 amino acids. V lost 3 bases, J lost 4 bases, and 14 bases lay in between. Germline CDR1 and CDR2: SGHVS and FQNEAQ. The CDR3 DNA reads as TGTGCCAGCAGCTTGGAAGTCGGGGCACCAGATACGCAGTATTTT. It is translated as CASSLEVGAPDTQYF.